This T cell receptor (beta chain) was identified during a study of beta chain features in type 1 diabetes. A remark on this clone: As yet, its antigen is unknown.

Per germline, CDR1 SGHTA and CDR2 FQGNSA. After removal of 2 bases from V and 4 bases from J, the junction contained 6 bases not matched to a gene. This CDR3 contains 16 residues. Using CD45RO/CCR7/CD25/CD127/CD95/CD27, CD4+ naive, central memory, regulatory and stem cell-like memory cells were sorted. The study reverse transcribed the entire isolated RNA, so it sequenced expressed TCRB transcripts. Repertoires were generated with immunoSEQ multiplex PCR, while TCRdb's copy carries only in-frame clones and drops some. The table lists hundreds of thousands of clones, around 16% of them singletons. Broader study findings: Naive, central memory and regulatory TCRB repertoires appeared more similar among patients than healthy donors.

The rearrangement joins TRBV7-2 to TRBJ2-3; 10 bases match TRBD2. Specimen: naive CD4+ T cells from blood. The clonotype originates from a man aged 18 to 29 in good health. CDR3: CASSLRRAGGPDTQYF. CDR3 in DNA: TGTGCCAGCAGCTTACGTCGAGCGGGAGGGCCAGATACGCAGTATTTT.